The TCR beta chain described here comes from a study of shared clonotypes between healthy human individuals. Study-wide background: Every donor yielded three CD4 naive, three CD4 memory, two CD8 naive and one CD8 memory plate. General study points: Around 5% of naive CD4 clonotypes were common to several donors.

With 1 base removed from V and 1 base from J, the gap between germline ends came to 16 bases. This CDR3 contains 17 residues. Germline loops: CDR1 LNHNV, CDR2 YYDKDF (reference sequence). Profiling relied on immunoSEQ multiplex PCR, and the TCRdb table lists in-frame clones only, not all of them. Among 1.6 million or so clones listed, approximately 98.5% were seen once. With respect to this clone: No antigen is known for it.

This clonotype was obtained from a man between 25 and 39 years old in good health. J is TRBJ1-1 and V is TRBV15; D gene ambiguous. What was sequenced was naive CD4+ T cells sorted from blood. As to subset: CD45RA+ positively selected. CDR3 sequence reads: CATSRGYGFGPNTEAFF. The CDR3 DNA reads TGTGCCACCAGCAGAGGTTATGGTTTCGGACCGAACACTGAAGCTTTCTTT.